This T cell receptor (beta chain) is from a study of T cell repertoires in cytomegalovirus infection. Overall study: Alongside well-studied HLA-B-restricted CMV epitopes, recently identified HLA-C-restricted CMV epitopes were also used. Public TCR beta signatures provided an indication of both CMV infection and a matching HLA type.

The ends lost 2 bases at V and 5 bases at J; junction bases unmatched: 3. The CDR3 loop spans 13 amino acids. The germline V gene has CDR1 MNHEY and CDR2 SVGAGI. Concerning this clonotype: As yet, its antigen is unknown.

Study-wide results and limits: Within the response measured ex vivo, HLA-C-restricted CMV-specific TCR beta clonotypes were dominant.

TCRdb reanalysed the reads using MiXCR and keeps one entry per CDR3 protein. The sample comprises under 850,000 distinct CDR3 sequences, around 31% of which are singletons, and 15% to 20% rests with the top ten. The chain has TRBV6-5 and TRBJ2-7, with TRBD1 identical over 7 bases. The sequencing here drew on cultured PBMCs, taken from culture after CMV antigen stimulation. The TCR was taken from a human donor in good health (CMV status not recorded). Some clones in this sample may be carry-over from other donors' samples. CDR3 sequence reads: CASSYPGTDEQYF. In DNA, the CDR3 is TGTGCCAGCAGTTACCCTGGGACAGACGAGCAGTACTTC.